What follows are 2 T cell receptor beta chains derived from one specimen sequenced in a study of CD8+CD57+ T cells in acquired aplastic anemia. The use of genomic DNA as template underpinned the TCR beta VDJ and CDR3 profiling. A single record per CDR3 protein comes from TCRdb applying MiXCR to the reads. The data contain 200,000 to 250,000 distinct CDR3 sequences, over 60% of them singletons. The source material was sorted CD4+, CD8+, or CD8+CD57+ T cells (not recorded which) from PBMCs. These receptors were taken from a human donor in good health.

This clonotype was seen repeatedly, ten times or more. The chain links TRBV5-6 to TRBJ2-7; D may be TRBD2 (6 bases). Deletions cut 4 bases from V and 2 bases from J, with 13 bases between. Germline V lookup: CDR1 SGHDT, CDR2 YYEEEE. The CDR3 consists of 14 residues. CDR3 region: CASSIGGDTYEQYF. The CDR3 DNA is TGTGCCAGCAGCATCGGAGGGGATACCTACGAGCAGTACTTC.

The V and J genes are TRBV2 and TRBJ1-2; 8 bases agree with TRBD1. The CDR3 sequence is 17 residues long. Germline CDR1 is SNHLY and CDR2 is FYNNEI. V was pared by 3 bases and J by 2 bases, with 11 bases of the junction left unmatched. CDR3 amino acids: CASSDRGRTNSNYGYTF. The CDR3 nucleotides read TGTGCCAGCAGTGACAGGGGGCGGACAAATTCGAACTATGGCTACACCTTC.